This T cell receptor beta chain originates from a study of vaccination effects on CD4 cells after COVID-19. V lost 3 bases to trimming and J lost 2 bases, with 10 bases between them. Germline CDR1 is LGHNA and CDR2 is YSLEER. The CDR3 is 15 residues long. Using immunoSEQ multiplex PCR, the repertoire was profiled, and TCRdb retains in-frame clones only, with some absent. The sample lists 70,000 to 85,000 clones; around 77% were seen once. Study-level points and caveats: In vaccinees who were healthy, merely 1 out of 255 vaccine-induced clones cross-reacted with common cold coronaviruses. Early post-infection timepoints were absent, and convalescent patients were few.

About this clone: Its antigen remains unidentified.

After more than 8 days in culture, the CD4+ T cells were isolated. The rearrangement joins TRBV4-3 to TRBJ2-2; D unresolved. The sample here was CD4+ T cells from PBMCs cultured without peptide, taken before COVID-19 vaccination. This TCR came from a human donor who received a COVID-19 vaccine. CDR3 bases: TGCGCCAGCAGCCACATAGAGCTAAACACCGGGGAGCTGTTTTTT. Encoded protein: CASSHIELNTGELFF.